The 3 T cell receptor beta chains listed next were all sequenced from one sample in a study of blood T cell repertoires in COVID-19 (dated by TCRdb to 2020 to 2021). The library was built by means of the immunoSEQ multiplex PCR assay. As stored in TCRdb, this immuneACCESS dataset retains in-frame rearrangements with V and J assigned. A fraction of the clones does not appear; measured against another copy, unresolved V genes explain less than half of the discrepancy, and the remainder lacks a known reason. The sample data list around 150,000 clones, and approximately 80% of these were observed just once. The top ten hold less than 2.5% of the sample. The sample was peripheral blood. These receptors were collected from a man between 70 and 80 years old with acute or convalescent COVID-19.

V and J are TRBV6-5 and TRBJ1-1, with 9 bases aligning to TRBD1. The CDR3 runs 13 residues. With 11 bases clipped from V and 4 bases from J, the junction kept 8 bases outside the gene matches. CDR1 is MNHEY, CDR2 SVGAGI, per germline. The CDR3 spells CACNRGHGTEAFF. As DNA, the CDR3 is TGTGCCTGTAACAGGGGGCATGGCACTGAAGCTTTCTTT.

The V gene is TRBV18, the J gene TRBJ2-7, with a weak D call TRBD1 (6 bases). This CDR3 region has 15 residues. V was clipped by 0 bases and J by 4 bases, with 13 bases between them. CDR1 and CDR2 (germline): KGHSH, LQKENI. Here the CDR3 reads CASSPPGTYTYEQYF. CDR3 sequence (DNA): TGTGCCAGCTCACCACCTGGGACATACACTTACGAGCAGTACTTC.

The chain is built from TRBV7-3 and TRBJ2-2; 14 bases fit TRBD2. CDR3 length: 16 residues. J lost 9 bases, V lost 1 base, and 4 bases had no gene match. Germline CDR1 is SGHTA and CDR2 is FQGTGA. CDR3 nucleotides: TGTGCCAGCAGCTTAATTGGGACTAGCGGGAGTCGGGAGCTGTTTTTT. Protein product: CASSLIGTSGSRELFF.